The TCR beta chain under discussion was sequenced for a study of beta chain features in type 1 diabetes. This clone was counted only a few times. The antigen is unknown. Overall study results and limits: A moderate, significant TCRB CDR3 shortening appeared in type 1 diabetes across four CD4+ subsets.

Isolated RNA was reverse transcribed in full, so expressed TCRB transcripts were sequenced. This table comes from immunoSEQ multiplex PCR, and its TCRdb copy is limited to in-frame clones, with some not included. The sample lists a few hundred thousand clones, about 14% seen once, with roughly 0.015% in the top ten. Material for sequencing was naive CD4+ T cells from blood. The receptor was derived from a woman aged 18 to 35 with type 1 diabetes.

The CDR3 region has the DNA TGTGCCAGCAGCTTGCTCGGTAGCGGGAGGGCCGGTGCGTTAGAGCAGTTCTTC. This codes for CASSLLGSGRAGALEQFF. The V gene is TRBV5-6, the J gene TRBJ2-1; 11 bases agree with TRBD2. CDR3 length: 18 amino acids. Germline values: CDR1 SGHDT, CDR2 YYEEEE. The J segment lost 10 bases and the V segment lost 1 base, leaving 16 bases of the junction unmatched.